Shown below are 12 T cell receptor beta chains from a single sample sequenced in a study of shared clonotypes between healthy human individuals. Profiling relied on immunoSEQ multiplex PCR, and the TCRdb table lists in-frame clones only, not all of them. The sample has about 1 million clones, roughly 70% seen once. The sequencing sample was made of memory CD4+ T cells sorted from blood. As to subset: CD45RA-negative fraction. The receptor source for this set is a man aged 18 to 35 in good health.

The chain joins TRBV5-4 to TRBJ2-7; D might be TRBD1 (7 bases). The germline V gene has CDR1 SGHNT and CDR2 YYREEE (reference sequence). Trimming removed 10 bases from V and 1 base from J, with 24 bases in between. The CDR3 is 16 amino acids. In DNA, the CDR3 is TGTGCCGCTAGCGATGGCGCCGGGACAGTGTCCTACGAGCAGTACTTC. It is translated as CAASDGAGTVSYEQYF.

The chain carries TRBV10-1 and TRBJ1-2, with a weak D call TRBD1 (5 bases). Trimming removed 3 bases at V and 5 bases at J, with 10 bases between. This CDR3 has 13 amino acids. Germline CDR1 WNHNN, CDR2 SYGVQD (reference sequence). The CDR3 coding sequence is TGCGCCAGCAGTGAAAACAGGCTTTATGGCTACACCTTC. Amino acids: CASSENRLYGYTF.

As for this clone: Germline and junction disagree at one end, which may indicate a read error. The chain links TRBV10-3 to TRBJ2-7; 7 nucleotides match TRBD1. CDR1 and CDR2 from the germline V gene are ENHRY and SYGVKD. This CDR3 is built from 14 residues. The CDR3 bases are TGTGCCATCGGTGACAGGGATAACCTTTACGAGCAGTACTTC. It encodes CAIGDRDNLYEQYF.

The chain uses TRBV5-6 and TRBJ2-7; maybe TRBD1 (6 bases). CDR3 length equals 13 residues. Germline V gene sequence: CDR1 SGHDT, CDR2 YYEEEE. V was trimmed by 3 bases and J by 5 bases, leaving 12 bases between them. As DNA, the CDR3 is TGTGCCAGCAGCTCAGACAGGCGGGACGAGCAGTACTTC. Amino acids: CASSSDRRDEQYF.

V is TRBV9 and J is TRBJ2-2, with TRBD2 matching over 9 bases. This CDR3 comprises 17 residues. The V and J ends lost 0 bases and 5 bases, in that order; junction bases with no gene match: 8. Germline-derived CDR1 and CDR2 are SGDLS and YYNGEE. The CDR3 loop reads CASSVAVAGARTGELFF. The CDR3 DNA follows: TGTGCCAGCAGCGTAGCGGTAGCGGGAGCAAGAACCGGGGAGCTGTTTTTT.

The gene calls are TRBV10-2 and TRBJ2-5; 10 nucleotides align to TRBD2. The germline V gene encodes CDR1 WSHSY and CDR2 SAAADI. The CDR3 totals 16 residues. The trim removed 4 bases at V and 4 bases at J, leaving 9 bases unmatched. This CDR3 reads CASSGSGGAVRETQYF. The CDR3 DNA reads TGCGCCAGCAGTGGGAGCGGGGGGGCTGTGAGAGAGACCCAGTACTTC.

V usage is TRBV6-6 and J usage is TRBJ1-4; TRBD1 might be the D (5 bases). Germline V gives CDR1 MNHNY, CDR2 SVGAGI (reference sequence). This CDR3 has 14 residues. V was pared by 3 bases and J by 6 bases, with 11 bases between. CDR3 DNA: TGTGCCAGCAGTTATCTCGAGGGGTATGAAAAACTGTTTTTT. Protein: CASSYLEGYEKLFF.

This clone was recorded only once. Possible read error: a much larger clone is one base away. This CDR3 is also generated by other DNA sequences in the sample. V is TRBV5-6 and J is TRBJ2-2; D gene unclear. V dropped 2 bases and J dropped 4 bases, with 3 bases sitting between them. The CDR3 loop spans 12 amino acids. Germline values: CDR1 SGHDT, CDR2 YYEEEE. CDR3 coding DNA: TGTGCCAGCAGCTTAAGCACCGGGGAGCTGTTTTTT. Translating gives CASSLSTGELFF.

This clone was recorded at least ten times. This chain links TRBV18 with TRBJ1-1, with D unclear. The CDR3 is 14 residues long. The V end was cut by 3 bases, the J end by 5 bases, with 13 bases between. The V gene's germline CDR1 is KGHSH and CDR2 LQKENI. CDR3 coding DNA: TGTGCCAGCTCACCCTATGACGAGGTGACTGAAGCTTTCTTT. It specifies CASSPYDEVTEAFF. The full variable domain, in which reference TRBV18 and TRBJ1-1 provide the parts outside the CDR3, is NAGVMQNPRHLVRRRGQEARLRCSPMKGHSHVYWYRQLPEEGLKFMVYLQKENIIDESGMPKERFSAEFPKEGPSILRIQQVVRGDSAAYFCASSPYDEVTEAFFGQGTRLTVV.

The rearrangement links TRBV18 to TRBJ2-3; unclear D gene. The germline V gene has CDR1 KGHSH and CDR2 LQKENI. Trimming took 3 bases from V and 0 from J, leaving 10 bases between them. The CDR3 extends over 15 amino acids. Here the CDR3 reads CASSPSRASTDTQYF. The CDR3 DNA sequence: TGTGCCAGCTCACCCTCGCGTGCTAGCACAGATACGCAGTATTTT.

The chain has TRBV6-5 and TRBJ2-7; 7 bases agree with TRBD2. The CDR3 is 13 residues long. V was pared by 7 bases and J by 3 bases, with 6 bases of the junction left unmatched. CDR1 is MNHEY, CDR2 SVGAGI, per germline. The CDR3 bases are TGTGCCAGCACTCGTGGGGGGGGCTACGAGCAGTACTTC. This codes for CASTRGGGYEQYF.

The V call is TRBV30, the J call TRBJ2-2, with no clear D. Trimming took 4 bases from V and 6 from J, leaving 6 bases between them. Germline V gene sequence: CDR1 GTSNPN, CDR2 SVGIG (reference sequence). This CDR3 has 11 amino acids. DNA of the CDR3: TGTGCCTGGAACACCCCCGGGGAGCTGTTTTTT. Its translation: CAWNTPGELFF.